Listed here is a single T cell receptor beta chain. Generated by immunoSEQ multiplex PCR, the TCRdb table keeps only in-frame clones and is missing some. The sample has 150,000 to 180,000 clones, approximately 93% seen once; the top ten hold about 5.6%. These data originate in a study of control samples from healthy donors and cancer patients. Germline V gene data show CDR1 as LGHDT and CDR2 as YNNKEL (reference sequence). Trimming took 2 bases from V and 4 from J; bases not matched to a gene: 1. CDR3 length: 14 amino acids. Sequencing was done on a sample of blood. This chain joins TRBV3-1 (or the pseudogene TRBV3-2) and TRBJ2-2; 7 nucleotides align to TRBD1. This TCR was sampled from a man aged 40-49 years in good health. The CDR3 loop is CASSQRQGTGELFF. For the CDR3, the DNA is TGTGCCAGCAGCCAAAGACAGGGCACCGGGGAGCTGTTTTTT.